The present T cell receptor (beta chain) was sequenced within a study of graft-versus-host responses after intestinal transplantation. Overall study: Recipients uniformly received anti-thymocyte globulin induction, followed by tacrolimus and steroids for approximately 3 years.

This table comes from immunoSEQ multiplex PCR, and its TCRdb copy is limited to in-frame clones, with some not included. The sample has about 19,000 clones; roughly 37% are singletons. Per germline, CDR1 SGHAT and CDR2 FQNNGV. The CDR3 extends over 17 amino acids. The junction had 15 bases not matched to a gene; V was cut back by 8 bases and J by 6 bases. The sequencing here drew on alloreactive CD4+ T cells from a mixed lymphocyte reaction culture, taken before intestinal transplant. Sample subset: CFSE-low proliferating T cells sorted from approximately 6-day pre-transplant mixed lymphocyte reaction (GvH or HvG direction). J is TRBJ2-3 and V is TRBV11-2; 12 nucleotides align to TRBD2. The receptor's source is a human patient who received an intestinal transplant. The CDR3 coding sequence is TGTGCCAGCGCCCGCCTCCTCCTAGCGGGGGGGCGGGATACGCAGTATTTT. Translating gives CASARLLLAGGRDTQYF.